This T cell receptor (beta chain) was captured in a study of neoadjuvant nivolumab and ipilimumab in lung cancer. Repertoires were generated with immunoSEQ multiplex PCR, while TCRdb's copy carries only in-frame clones and drops some. The data contain approximately 2,000 clones, 75% to 90% of them singletons. Whole-study findings and limits: A small number of samples were TCR sequenced. Only two of four nivolumab-treated tumors gained richness and clonality by surgery. Resected tumors had greater TCR richness and clonality than uninvolved lung. Blood richness before therapy tracked richness in tumors resected after neoadjuvant therapy.

In the case of this clone: Its antigen is not identified.

Deletions cut 5 bases from V and 5 bases from J, with 10 bases between. Germline-derived CDR1 and CDR2 are MNHNY and SVGAGI (reference sequence). This CDR3 has 13 residues. The receptor's source is an adult with non-small cell lung cancer. The chain is built from TRBV6-6 and TRBJ2-1, with unresolved D. Specimen: adjacent normal lung tissue, collected after neoadjuvant nivolumab, alone or with ipilimumab, at or shortly before surgery. DNA for the CDR3: TGTGCCAGCAGTGACCAGTCTCACAATGAGCAGTTCTTC. This gives the protein CASSDQSHNEQFF.